This T cell receptor beta chain was retrieved from a study of patients and donors after allogeneic stem cell transplantation. Germline V gives CDR1 SGHTA, CDR2 FQGNSA. The CDR3 spans 13 residues. The J segment lost 8 bases and the V segment lost 5 bases, leaving 6 bases of the junction unmatched. TCRdb analysed the RT-PCR reads with MiXCR anew, one entry per CDR3 protein. The data contain roughly 880,000 distinct CDR3 sequences, roughly 18% of them singletons. The chain has TRBV7-2 and TRBJ1-2; 9 bases are a match to TRBD1. The material sequenced was blood, either unsorted or a sorted T cell fraction (not recorded which). The origin of this receptor is a human donor who was either an allogeneic HSCT recipient or a stem cell or donor lymphocyte infusion donor (not recorded which). It is not recorded whose cells these are; they may come from a transplant donor. The CDR3 region is CASSTDRGAGYTF. In nucleotides, the CDR3 is TGTGCCAGCAGCACCGACAGGGGGGCGGGCTACACCTTC.